The next 25 T cell receptor beta chains were all read from a single sample in a study of CD8+CD57+ T cells in acquired aplastic anemia listed by TCRdb under 2018. The listed sequencing device is Illumina HiSeq 2000. TCR beta VDJ combination and CDR3 sequence profiling used genomic DNA as the template. TCRdb ran its own pipeline on the public reads, namely fastp trimming at Q25 and MiXCR clone calling, and kept in-frame beta chains. Each entry merges the rows of one CDR3 protein and shows their most common DNA and genes. This sample holds some 140,000 distinct CDR3 sequences; 41% were observed only once. The biggest ten clones account for 8% to 9% of the sample. Sample: sorted CD4+, CD8+, or CD8+CD57+ T cells (not recorded which) from PBMCs. The receptors were gathered from a human donor in good health, serving as a control.

This clonotype showed up many times. This rearrangement joins TRBV12-3 or TRBV12-4 to TRBJ2-3; 9 bases are a match to TRBD2. CDR3 size: 15 residues. The V segment lost 6 bases and the J segment 1 base; nucleotides outside the gene matches: 5. Here the CDR3 reads CASRYSGSRTDTQYF. The CDR3 DNA sequence: TGTGCCAGCAGATATAGCGGGAGCCGCACAGATACGCAGTATTTT.

The rearrangement links TRBV11-2 to TRBJ1-2; a possible D gene is TRBD1 (6 bases). In germline, CDR1 is SGHAT, CDR2 FQNNGV. This CDR3 is 14 amino acids long. V was pared by 5 bases and J by 11 bases, with 21 bases between. This CDR3 is CASSQDEAGVGYTF. CDR3 in DNA: TGTGCCAGCAGCCAAGACGAAGCAGGGGTGGGGTACACCTTC.

The sample holds many counts of this clonotype. This chain links TRBV29-1 with TRBJ2-1, with D possibly being TRBD1 or TRBD2 (5 bases each). CDR3 length equals 14 residues. Trimming took off 2 bases at V and 9 bases at J, with 17 bases between the two ends. Germline V CDR1 and CDR2: SQVTM, ANQGSEA. The CDR3 nucleotides read TGCAGCGTTGAACCCGGGGCGGGCTGGGGTGAGCAGTTCTTC. It is translated as CSVEPGAGWGEQFF.

About this clonotype: Mismatch with germline at one junction end may stem from a read error. The chain links TRBV10-2 to TRBJ1-2; 8 nucleotides match TRBD1. This CDR3 comprises 15 residues. From germline, CDR1 is WSHSY and CDR2 SAAADI. The CDR3 coding sequence is TGTGCCAGCAGTCCTTTGGTCAGGGGGCGGTCTGGAAACACCTTC. This translates into CASSPLVRGRSGNTF.

The genes are TRBV12-3 or TRBV12-4 and TRBJ2-3; 7 positions agree with TRBD1. V shed 6 bases and J 3 bases; nucleotides not matched to a gene: 6. The CDR3 consists of 14 residues. The CDR3 nucleotides are TGTGCCAGCAGCCTACAGGGGCCAACAGATACGCAGTATTTT. Its protein is CASSLQGPTDTQYF.

At least ten counts were recorded for this clonotype. This chain uses TRBV20-1 with TRBJ1-3; TRBD1 is a possible D gene (5 bases). The CDR3 loop spans 15 amino acids. Germline V gene sequence: CDR1 DFQATT, CDR2 SNEGSKA (reference sequence). V lost 6 bases to trimming and J lost 0 bases, with 15 bases between them. In DNA form, the CDR3 reads TGCAGTGCCCCCGGTCCAGGGATCTCTGGAAACACCATATATTTT. The encoded protein is CSAPGPGISGNTIYF.

This clonotype was observed at least ten times. The chain couples TRBV20-1 to TRBJ1-3, with 8 bases lining up with TRBD1. Germline trimming cut 2 bases from V and 4 bases from J; bases unmatched to any gene: 7. Germline CDR1 is DFQATT and CDR2 is SNEGSKA (reference sequence). This CDR3 contains 15 residues. The DNA for the CDR3 is TGCAGTGCTAGATCCCCTGGACAGGGAGGAAACACCATATATTTT. Amino acids: CSARSPGQGGNTIYF.

This clonotype was detected many times. The DNA for the CDR3 is TGTGCCAGCAGTTTAGGACGGCTTGGGGCCCAGCATTTT. It is translated as CASSLGRLGAQHF. The chain uses TRBV12-3 or TRBV12-4 and TRBJ1-5; no definite D call. The CDR3 length is 13 residues. The V and J ends lost 1 base and 11 bases respectively, with 12 bases between them.

The V call is TRBV19, the J call TRBJ2-3; D not resolved. Germline values: CDR1 LNHDA, CDR2 SQIVND (reference sequence). V lost 6 bases to trimming and J lost 0 bases, with 10 bases between them. This CDR3 contains 14 residues. As DNA, the CDR3 is TGTGCCAGTAGCCAGCAGTGGAGCACAGATACGCAGTATTTT. Its protein product is CASSQQWSTDTQYF.

This clonotype was seen a handful of times. The CDR3, as DNA: TGTGCCAGTAGTACAGGGATTCAGCCCCAGCATTTT. It is translated as CASSTGIQPQHF. The chain couples TRBV19 to TRBJ1-5; D is possibly TRBD1 (5 bases). The germline CDR1 and CDR2 sequences are LNHDA and SQIVND (reference sequence). CDR3 length: 12 amino acids. V was shortened by 4 bases and J by 6 bases, with 7 bases between the two germline ends.

This clonotype was found many times. The V and J genes are TRBV3-1 and TRBJ1-2; 7 bases are a match to TRBD1. Losses at the gene ends were 5 bases for V and 3 bases for J; bases not matched to a gene: 3. The CDR3 totals 13 residues. Looked up from germline, CDR1 is LGHDT and CDR2 is YNNKEL (reference sequence). This CDR3 is CASSTTGYYGYTF. For the CDR3, the DNA is TGTGCCAGCAGCACGACAGGGTACTATGGCTACACCTTC.

The V gene is TRBV15, the J gene TRBJ1-6; 7 bases agree with TRBD1. Germline V gene lookup returns CDR1 LNHNV and CDR2 YYDKDF (reference sequence). The CDR3 runs 15 residues. The ends lost 4 bases at V and 10 bases at J; junction bases unmatched: 10. The CDR3 here is CATSKGQGGSSPLHF. CDR3 nucleotide sequence: TGTGCCACCAGCAAGGGGCAGGGGGGTTCATCACCCCTCCACTTT. Based on the CDR3 plus reference TRBV15 and TRBJ1-6, the full variable domain is DAMVIQNPRYQVTQFGKPVTLSCSQTLNHNVMYWYQQKSSQAPKLLFHYYDKDFNNEADTPDNFQSRRPNTSFCFLDIRSPGLGDTAMYLCATSKGQGGSSPLHFGNGTRLTVT.

This clonotype was observed at least ten times. This chain uses TRBV5-1 with TRBJ2-1; tentatively, D is TRBD1 or TRBD2 (5 bases each). In germline, CDR1 is SGHRS, CDR2 YFSETQ. The V end lost 4 bases, the J end lost 4 bases, and 15 bases lay between the germline ends. The CDR3 is made up of 15 amino acids. The DNA for the CDR3 is TGCGCCAGCAGCCCTGCGATGGGGGTTTACAATGAGCAGTTCTTC. Protein sequence: CASSPAMGVYNEQFF.

The sample holds one count of this clonotype. The chain has TRBV25-1 and TRBJ1-5, with D uncertain. The length of the CDR3 is 14 residues. Between the trimmed V and J ends, which lost 3 bases and 2 bases, there was a span of 8 bases. CDR1 is MGHDK and CDR2 is SYGVNS in the germline V gene. The CDR3: CASSEGFGNQPQHF. CDR3 nucleotide sequence: TGTGCCAGCAGTGAGGGATTCGGCAATCAGCCCCAGCATTTT.

This clonotype came up many times. This rearrangement joins TRBV2 to TRBJ1-1; D gene ambiguous. The V gene's germline CDR1 is SNHLY and CDR2 FYNNEI. Trimming shortened V by 4 bases and J by 0 bases, and 12 bases separated the two germline ends. There are 15 residues in the CDR3. The CDR3 reads CASSVGRTMNTEAFF. The CDR3, as DNA: TGTGCCAGCAGTGTAGGGCGAACTATGAACACTGAAGCTTTCTTT.

The chain has TRBV10-1 and TRBJ1-4, with D possibly being TRBD1 (5 bases). Per the germline V gene, CDR1 is WNHNN and CDR2 is SYGVQD (reference sequence). V lost 3 bases to trimming and J lost 6 bases, with 14 bases between them. The CDR3 sequence is 15 residues long. CDR3 sequence reads: CASSEEGTVDEKLFF. CDR3 in DNA: TGCGCCAGCAGTGAAGAGGGGACGGTAGATGAAAAACTGTTTTTT.

Turning to this clonotype: Germline and junction disagree at one end, which may indicate a read error. The V gene is TRBV2, the J gene TRBJ2-3, with TRBD2 identical over 13 bases. The length of the CDR3 is 18 residues. The V gene's germline CDR1 is SNHLY and CDR2 FYNNEI. CDR3 nucleotides: TGTGCCAGCAGGGGGGGAGGACTAGCGGGAGAGCCAACAGATGCGCAGTATTTT. Encoded protein: CASRGGGLAGEPTDAQYF.

This clonotype was observed many times. The V call is TRBV20-1, the J call TRBJ2-1; 10 nucleotides match TRBD2. The CDR3 covers 13 residues. The V gene end was trimmed by 3 bases and the J gene end by 11 bases; junction bases not matched to a gene: 7. CDR1 and CDR2 from the germline V gene are DFQATT and SNEGSKA (reference sequence). CDR3 coding DNA: TGCAGTGCTAGTCTCCTAGCGGGAGCACAGCAGTTCTTC. Translation gives CSASLLAGAQQFF.

The J gene is TRBJ2-7, the V gene TRBV4-1; a possible D gene is TRBD2 (6 bases). The CDR3 totals 16 residues. CDR1 is MGHRA, CDR2 YSYEKL, per germline. The ends were cut back, 0 bases at V and 3 bases at J, with 15 bases in the middle. The CDR3 coding sequence is TGCGCCAGCAGCCAAGATATCGGGGGTGGACTCTACGAGCAGTACTTC. Translated: CASSQDIGGGLYEQYF.

This clonotype was found many times. The chain links TRBV7-9 to TRBJ2-1; 11 nucleotides line up with TRBD2. After removal of 2 bases from V and 5 bases from J, the junction contained 5 bases not matched to a gene. CDR3 length equals 16 residues. The germline CDR1 and CDR2 sequences are SEHNR and FQNEAQ (reference sequence). The CDR3 DNA is TGTGCCAGCAGCTTACCCGGGACTAGCGGAAACAATGAGCAGTTCTTC. Protein sequence: CASSLPGTSGNNEQFF.

In the case of this clonotype: This may come from a read error, since a much larger clone is one base off. The genes are TRBV11-1 and TRBJ2-3; D may correspond to TRBD1 or TRBD2 (5 bases each). This CDR3 has 16 residues. Looked up from germline, CDR1 is SGHAT and CDR2 is FQDESV (reference sequence). The ends were cut back, 4 bases at V and 5 bases at J, with 19 bases in the middle. CDR3 in DNA: TGTGCCAGCAGCTCTGGTGGCGGTGGGGGTGTAGATACGCAGTATTTT. Amino acids: CASSSGGGGGVDTQYF.

This clonotype was counted many times. The genes are TRBV6-1 and TRBJ2-7, with TRBD1 matching over 9 bases. J gave up 4 bases and V 5 bases, and 6 bases lay outside the gene matches. The CDR3 sequence is 14 residues long. CDR1 and CDR2 from the germline V gene are MNHNS and SASEGT. CDR3 DNA sequence: TGTGCCAGCAGTCCTTGGGACAGGGTTTACGAGCAGTACTTC. Translating gives CASSPWDRVYEQYF.

This chain links TRBV5-4 with TRBJ1-2; a weak D match, TRBD1 (6 bases). Germline loops: CDR1 SGHNT, CDR2 YYREEE (reference sequence). This CDR3 is 14 amino acids long. Trimming pared 4 bases from V and 4 bases from J, leaving 14 bases between. The CDR3 nucleotides are TGTGCCAGCAGCCCACAGGGTTTAGTCTATGGCTACACCTTC. This sequence encodes CASSPQGLVYGYTF.

Many counts were recorded for this clonotype. The genes are TRBV9 and TRBJ2-4; D unresolved. Deletions cut 9 bases from V and 11 bases from J, with 21 bases between. This CDR3 has 13 amino acids. The V gene's germline CDR1 is SGDLS and CDR2 YYNGEE. The CDR3 sequence: CATPGGRFRLQYF. CDR3 DNA: TGTGCCACTCCCGGCGGTCGATTTCGTCTTCAGTACTTC.

The chain recombines TRBV12-3 or TRBV12-4 with TRBJ1-6, with TRBD1 as a possible D gene (6 bases). The germline V and J ends were trimmed by 6 bases and 8 bases, with 17 bases remaining between them. The CDR3 totals 15 residues. CDR3 sequence: CASRATGGVYSPLHF. In DNA form, the CDR3 reads TGTGCCAGCAGGGCGACAGGTGGGGTTTATTCACCCCTCCACTTT.